These T cell receptor beta chains were read from a single sample in a study of T cells in localized non-small cell lung cancer. TCRdb keeps only in-frame clones here, not all; method: immunoSEQ multiplex PCR. Found here are 35,000 to 45,000 clones, roughly 86% of them singletons; the top ten hold 6.5% to 9%. The specimen was peripheral blood, collected before any cancer treatment. All receptors derive from a woman between 18 and 49 years old with stage III lung adenocarcinoma. The CDR3 runs from the conserved cysteine through the conserved F or W. A D gene is named only where the DNA matches it firmly. Clone size appears in some rows only: once, few, many, or a class for an expanded clone.

.	TRBJ2-5	.	TRBV2	TGTGCCAGCAGTCCAATGGCTACCCAAGAGACCCAGTACTTC	CASSPMATQETQYF
.	TRBJ1-5	few	TRBV19	TGTGCCAGTAGTATAGAGGCGGGAGCAGGAAATCAGCCCCAGCATTTT	CASSIEAGAGNQPQHF
.	TRBJ2-1	.	TRBV2	TGTGCCAGCAGTGAAGCGCCCGTGGAGTCCGGAACGGGCTCCTACAATGAGCAGTTCTTC	CASSEAPVESGTGSYNEQFF
TRBD1	TRBJ1-6	.	TRBV7-9	TGTGCCAGCAGCTCAGTACAGGGGGCTCATAATTCACCCCTCCACTTT	CASSSVQGAHNSPLHF
TRBD2	TRBJ2-2	.	TRBV2	TGTGCCAGCCTCCGGGAGGTAGCGGGGGGGCCTGGGGAGCTGTTTTTT	CASLREVAGGPGELFF
TRBD1	TRBJ1-5	.	TRBV5-6	TGTGCCAGCAGCTCATACGGGACAGGGGGTCGCAATCAGCCCCAGCATTTT	CASSSYGTGGRNQPQHF
.	TRBJ1-6	once	TRBV2	TGTGCCAGCAGGGCGGGGGGTGGCTCCTATAATTCACCCCTCCACTTT	CASRAGGGSYNSPLHF
TRBD1	TRBJ2-2	.	TRBV27	TGTGCCAGCAGTTTCGGGGACAGGATGGGAAACACCGGGGAGCTGTTTTTT	CASSFGDRMGNTGELFF
.	TRBJ1-1	once	TRBV7-3	TGTGCCAGCAGTTCGGACAGGAACACTGAAGCTTTCTTT	CASSSDRNTEAFF
.	TRBJ1-5	.	TRBV15	TGTGCCACCAGCAGAGATCTCGCGGACCGGGGCAATCAGCCCCAGCATTTT	CATSRDLADRGNQPQHF
TRBD1	TRBJ2-7	.	TRBV29-1	TGCAGCGTTGAAGATCGGGACAGCTACGAGCAGTACTTC	CSVEDRDSYEQYF
.	TRBJ2-1	once	TRBV15	TGTGCCACCAGCAGTACAGCATACAATGAGCAGTTCTTC	CATSSTAYNEQFF
.	TRBJ1-5	few	TRBV7-8	TGTGCCAGCAGCTTAGGGGACGGGAAACAGCCCCAGCATTTT	CASSLGDGKQPQHF
.	TRBJ2-5	.	TRBV2	TGTGCCAGCAGTCGGGAGCGAGAGACCCAGTACTTC	CASSRERETQYF
.	TRBJ1-2	.	TRBV27	TGTGCCAGCTGGGAAGGGCAGCGAGGCTATGGCTACACCTTC	CASWEGQRGYGYTF
.	TRBJ1-2	.	TRBV6-1	TGTGCCAGCAGTGAAGCAGCCCTCGCGGGCTACACCTTC	CASSEAALAGYTF
TRBD2	TRBJ2-5	.	TRBV6-1	TGTGCCAGCAGTGAAGCGGGGAGCGGGGGAGAGACCCAGTACTTC	CASSEAGSGGETQYF
TRBD1	TRBJ1-2	.	TRBV7-9	TGTGCCAGCAGCGAAAACCGACAGGGCCGTTTCGCCTTC	CASSENRQGRFAF
TRBD1	TRBJ1-2	.	TRBV2	TGTGCCAGCAGTGAAGGGACAGGGTATGGCTACACCTTC	CASSEGTGYGYTF
.	TRBJ2-3	.	TRBV9	TGTGCCAGCAGCGACGAGGGAGCAAGGCAGTATTTT	CASSDEGARQYF
.	TRBJ2-1	.	TRBV20-1	TGCAGTGCTAGAGGGAGGGGTGGCACGTTCTTC	CSARGRGGTFF
TRBD2	TRBJ2-1	.	TRBV29-1	TGCAGCGTTGACTTGATAGCGGGCAATGAGCAGTTCTTC	CSVDLIAGNEQFF
.	TRBJ2-7	.	TRBV5-1	TGCGCCAGCAACTTGCAGGAGAAGGGCGAGCAGTACTTC	CASNLQEKGEQYF
.	TRBJ2-1	once	TRBV7-9	TGTGCCAGCAGCATGGGCTCCTACAATGAGCAGTTCTTC	CASSMGSYNEQFF
TRBD2	TRBJ2-3	.	TRBV6-4	TGTGCCAGCAGTTCGACTAGCGGGGGTTCAGATACGCAGTATTTT	CASSSTSGGSDTQYF
.	TRBJ2-1	.	TRBV10-2	TGCGCCAGCAGTGATGCAGACTTCCTAGGTAGTTCCTACAATGAGCAGTTCTTC	CASSDADFLGSSYNEQFF
TRBD1	TRBJ2-5	few	TRBV6-6	TGTGCCAGCAGTGTAGGACAGGTCGGGACCCAGTACTTC	CASSVGQVGTQYF
TRBD1	TRBJ1-6	.	TRBV10-2	TGCGCCAGCAGTGAGTCACGACAGGGCCCAGATTCACCCCTCCACTTT	CASSESRQGPDSPLHF
TRBD1	TRBJ2-4	.	TRBV19	TGTGCCAGTAGTGGACAGGGGGCTTTAATTCAGTACTTC	CASSGQGALIQYF
.	TRBJ2-2	once	TRBV15	TGTGCCACCAGCAGAGATCGTTCCGGGGAGCTGTTTTTT	CATSRDRSGELFF
TRBD2	TRBJ2-3	few	TRBV2	TGTGCCAGCAGTGGGGTGCGGGGGAGCACAGATACGCAGTATTTT	CASSGVRGSTDTQYF
.	TRBJ1-2	.	TRBV5-1	TGCGCCAGCAGCCCCCCTTATGAGGGTACCTATGGCTACACCTTC	CASSPPYEGTYGYTF
.	TRBJ2-1	once	TRBV10-3	TGTGCCATCGACGGCGGGACCTCCTACAATGAGCAGTTCTTC	CAIDGGTSYNEQFF
.	TRBJ2-3	.	TRBV30	TGTGCCTGGAATCGTGAGTCGACAGATACGCAGTATTTT	CAWNRESTDTQYF
.	TRBJ1-1	.	TRBV7-9	TGTGCCAGCAGCTTAGACGGGGGCGGCACTGAAGCTTTCTTT	CASSLDGGGTEAFF
.	TRBJ2-3	.	TRBV15	TGTGCCACCAGCAGAGACGGAGGAGGGTATACGCAGTATTTT	CATSRDGGGYTQYF
TRBD1	TRBJ1-1	.	TRBV5-6	TGTGCCAGCAGCTTCGGGACAGGTACCACTGAAGCTTTCTTT	CASSFGTGTTEAFF
TRBD1	TRBJ2-3	.	TRBV5-1	TGCGCCAGCAGTTCGACCGGGACAGGGGAGGGAGATACGCAGTATTTT	CASSSTGTGEGDTQYF
.	TRBJ1-5	once	TRBV6-1	TGTGCCAGCAACGAGGTCCCCAACAATCAGCCCCAGCATTTT	CASNEVPNNQPQHF
.	TRBJ1-1	.	TRBV6-5	TGTGCCAGCAGTTACGGGAGGAGACAAGCTTTCTTT	CASSYGRRQAFF
.	TRBJ2-1	.	TRBV5-5	TGTGCCAGCAGCTTGGGTGGGTGGGTTGAGCAGTTCTTC	CASSLGGWVEQFF
.	TRBJ1-1	.	TRBV5-1	TGCGCCAGCAGCTTGGGCGGGGTCTTGAGGAACACTGAAGCTTTCTTT	CASSLGGVLRNTEAFF
TRBD1	TRBJ2-7	few	TRBV19	TGTGCCAGTAGTCCGACAGGGGGCTTGGGGGAGCAGTACTTC	CASSPTGGLGEQYF
.	TRBJ2-5	.	TRBV7-3	TGTGCCAGCAGCTTAACGTGGGGGGGCGGTCAAGAGACCCAGTACTTC	CASSLTWGGGQETQYF
TRBD1	TRBJ1-2	medium-sized	TRBV4-2	TGTGCCAGCAGCCAAGCGGACAGGGCGGAAGGCTACACCTTC	CASSQADRAEGYTF
TRBD1	TRBJ2-1	.	TRBV9	TGTGCCAGCAGCGCGGGGACAGTGAATGAGCAGTTCTTC	CASSAGTVNEQFF